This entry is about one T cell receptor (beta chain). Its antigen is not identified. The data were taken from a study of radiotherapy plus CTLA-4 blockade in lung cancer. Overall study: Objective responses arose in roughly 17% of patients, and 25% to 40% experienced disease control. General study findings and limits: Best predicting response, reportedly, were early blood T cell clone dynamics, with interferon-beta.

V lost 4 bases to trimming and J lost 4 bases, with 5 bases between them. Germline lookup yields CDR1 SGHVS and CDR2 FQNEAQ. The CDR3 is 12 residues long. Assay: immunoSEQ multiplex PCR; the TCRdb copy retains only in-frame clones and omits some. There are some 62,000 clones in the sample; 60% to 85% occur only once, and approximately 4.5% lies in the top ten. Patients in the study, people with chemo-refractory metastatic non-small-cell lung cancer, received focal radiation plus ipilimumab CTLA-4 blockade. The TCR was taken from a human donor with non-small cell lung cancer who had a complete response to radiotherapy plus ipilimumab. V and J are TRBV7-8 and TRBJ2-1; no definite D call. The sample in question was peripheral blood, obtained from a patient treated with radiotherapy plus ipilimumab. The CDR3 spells CASSSIYNEQFF. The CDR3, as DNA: TGTGCCAGCAGCTCCATTTACAATGAGCAGTTCTTC.